This record covers a single T cell receptor (beta chain). Assay used: immunoSEQ multiplex PCR; TCRdb lists only in-frame clones, some missing. The table has over 150,000 clones, approximately 81% seen once. This record belongs to a study of blood T cell repertoires in COVID-19. The sample comprised peripheral blood. This sequence originates from a man in his forties with acute or convalescent COVID-19.

CDR3 nucleotides: TGTGCCAGCAGTGAAGGTATTGGGAGGGCGACCCAGTACTTC. This codes for CASSEGIGRATQYF. The chain couples TRBV6-1 to TRBJ2-5; 7 bases align to TRBD2. V was pared by 1 base and J by 7 bases, with 6 bases of the junction left unmatched. Looked up from germline, CDR1 is MNHNS and CDR2 is SASEGT. This CDR3 region has 14 residues.